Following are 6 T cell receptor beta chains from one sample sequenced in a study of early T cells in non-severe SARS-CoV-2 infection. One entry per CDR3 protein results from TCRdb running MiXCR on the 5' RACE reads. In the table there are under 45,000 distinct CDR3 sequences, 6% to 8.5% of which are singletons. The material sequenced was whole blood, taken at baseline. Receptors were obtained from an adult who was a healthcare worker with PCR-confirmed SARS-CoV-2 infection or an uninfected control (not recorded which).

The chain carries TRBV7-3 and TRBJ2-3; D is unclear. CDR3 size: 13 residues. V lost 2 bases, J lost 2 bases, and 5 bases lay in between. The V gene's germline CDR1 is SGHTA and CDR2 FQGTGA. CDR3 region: CASSLWTTDTQYF. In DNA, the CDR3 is TGTGCCAGCAGCTTATGGACCACAGATACGCAGTATTTT.

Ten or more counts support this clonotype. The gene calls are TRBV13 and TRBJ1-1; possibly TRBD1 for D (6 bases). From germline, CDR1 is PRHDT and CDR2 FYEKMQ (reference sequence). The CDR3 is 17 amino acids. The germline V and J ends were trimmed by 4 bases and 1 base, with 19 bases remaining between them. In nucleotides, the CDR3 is TGTGCCAGCAGCTGGCCGGGACAACGAGGAAGGAACACTGAAGCTTTCTTT. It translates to CASSWPGQRGRNTEAFF.

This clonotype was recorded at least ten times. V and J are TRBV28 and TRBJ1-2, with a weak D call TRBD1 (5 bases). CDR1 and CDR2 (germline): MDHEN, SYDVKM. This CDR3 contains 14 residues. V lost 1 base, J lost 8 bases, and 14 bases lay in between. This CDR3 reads CASSLLQSDIGYTF. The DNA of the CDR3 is TGTGCCAGCAGTTTATTGCAGTCGGACATCGGCTACACCTTC.

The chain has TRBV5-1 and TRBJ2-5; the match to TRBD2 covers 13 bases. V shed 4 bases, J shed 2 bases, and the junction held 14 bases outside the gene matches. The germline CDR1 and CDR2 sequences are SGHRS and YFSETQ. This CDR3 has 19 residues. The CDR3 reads CASSRGTGTSGKTQETQYF. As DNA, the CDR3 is TGCGCCAGCAGCCGAGGGACCGGGACTAGCGGGAAGACTCAAGAGACCCAGTACTTC.

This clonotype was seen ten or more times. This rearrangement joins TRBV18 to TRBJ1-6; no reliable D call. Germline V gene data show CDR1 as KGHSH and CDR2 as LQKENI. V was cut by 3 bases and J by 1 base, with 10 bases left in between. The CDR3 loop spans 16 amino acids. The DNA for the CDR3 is TGTGCCAGCTCACCCGCCGGGAGGTCCTATAATTCACCCCTCCACTTT. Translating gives CASSPAGRSYNSPLHF.

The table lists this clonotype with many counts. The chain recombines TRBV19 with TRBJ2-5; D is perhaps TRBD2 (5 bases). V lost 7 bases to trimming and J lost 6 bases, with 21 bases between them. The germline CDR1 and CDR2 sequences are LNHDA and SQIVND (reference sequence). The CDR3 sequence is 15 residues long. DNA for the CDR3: TGTGCCAGTATAGGTTCCACAAGCGCCGGGAAGACCCAGTACTTC. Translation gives CASIGSTSAGKTQYF. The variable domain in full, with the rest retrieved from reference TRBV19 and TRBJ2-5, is DGGITQSPKYLFRKEGQNVTLSCEQNLNHDAMYWYRQDPGQGLRLIYYSQIVNDFQKGDIAEGYSVSREKKESFPLTVTSAQKNPTAFYLCASIGSTSAGKTQYFGPGTRLLVL.